This T cell receptor (beta chain) came from a study of identical twins. The CDR3 is made up of 15 amino acids. Germline CDR1 and CDR2: SQVTM and ANQGSEA. Trimming shortened V by 4 bases and J by 4 bases, and 16 bases separated the two germline ends. TCRdb reprocessed the 5' RACE reads with MiXCR, giving one entry per CDR3 protein. The data show roughly 200,000 distinct CDR3 sequences, about 7.5% seen once. Study findings and constraints: Insertions were fewer in abundant cord blood beta clonotypes, whereas memory repertoires showed none of this pattern. These conclusions were based on statistical analysis (cross-sectional, not following the same donors).

This clonotype was detected ten times or more. As yet, its antigen is unknown. In every case, the donor was a healthy Caucasian. The same sample was also used in a study of yellow fever vaccine responses in identical twins. Turning to that study: The authors reported partly convergent, partly personalized vaccine responses in identical twins.

The sample was memory (CD45RO+) T cells sorted from blood. This TCR came from a woman younger than 35 in good health. The chain employs TRBV29-1 and TRBJ1-4; maybe TRBD1 (6 bases). CDR3 sequence: CSVGNRGQYNEKLFF. The CDR3 DNA reads TGCAGCGTTGGGAATAGAGGACAGTATAATGAAAAACTGTTTTTT.